Listed below are T cell receptor beta chains from one sample, sequenced in a study of T cells in localized non-small cell lung cancer. TCRdb's copy holds only in-frame clones and misses some; the assay was immunoSEQ multiplex PCR. The sample consists of about 2,200 clones, roughly 22% of them appearing once. The sequencing here drew on lung tumor tissue, taken before any cancer treatment. These receptor sequences come from a man aged 40-75 years with stage II lung adenocarcinoma. Both conserved end residues are trimmed from each CDR3.

J gene: TRBJ2-5; V gene: TRBV6-8; CDR3 protein: ASSLQGEEETQY
J gene: TRBJ2-7; V gene: TRBV29-1; CDR3 protein: SAAEGGSSSYEQY
J gene: TRBJ2-3; V gene: TRBV9; CDR3 protein: ASSGQGIADTQY
J gene: TRBJ2-7; V gene: TRBV18; CDR3 protein: ASSPIQGAREQY
J gene: TRBJ2-1; V gene: TRBV6-8; CDR3 protein: ATRVGSYNEQF
J gene: TRBJ2-7; V gene: TRBV9; CDR3 protein: ASKGTFSQGDEQY
J gene: TRBJ2-1; V gene: TRBV18; CDR3 protein: ASSPRTGIDEQF
J gene: TRBJ2-7; V gene: TRBV19; CDR3 protein: ASSRDISYEQY
J gene: TRBJ2-3; V gene: TRBV30; CDR3 protein: AWSVSTDTQY
J gene: TRBJ2-1; V gene: TRBV6-8; CDR3 protein: ASSYVGYGSYNEQF
J gene: TRBJ1-1; V gene: TRBV11-3; CDR3 protein: ASSEMGSLNTEAF
J gene: TRBJ1-6; V gene: TRBV9; CDR3 protein: ASSTRDRGLNSPLH
J gene: TRBJ1-6; V gene: TRBV18; CDR3 protein: ASSPDVQPYNSPLH
J gene: TRBJ1-1; V gene: TRBV6-8; CDR3 protein: AINDGITTEAF
J gene: TRBJ1-2; V gene: TRBV6-8; CDR3 protein: ASSYSEGNYGYT
J gene: TRBJ1-2; V gene: TRBV29-1; CDR3 protein: SVAGGRDYGYT
J gene: TRBJ2-2; V gene: TRBV11-3; CDR3 protein: ASSPPGANTGELF